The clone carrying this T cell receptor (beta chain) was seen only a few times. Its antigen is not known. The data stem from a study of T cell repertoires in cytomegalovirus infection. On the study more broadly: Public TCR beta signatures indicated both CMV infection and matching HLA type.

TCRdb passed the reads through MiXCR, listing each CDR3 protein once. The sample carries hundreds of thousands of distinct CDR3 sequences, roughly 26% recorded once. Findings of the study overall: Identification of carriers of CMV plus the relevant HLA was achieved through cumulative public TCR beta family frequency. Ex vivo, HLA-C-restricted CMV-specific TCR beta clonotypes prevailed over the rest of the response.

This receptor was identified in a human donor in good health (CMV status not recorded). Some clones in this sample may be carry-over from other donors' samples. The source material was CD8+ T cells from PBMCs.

The CDR3 DNA reads TGCAGTGCGAAAGAAAGCGACAGGATCTACGAGCAGTACTTC. As protein: CSAKESDRIYEQYF. The chain combines TRBV20-1 with TRBJ2-7; possible D gene TRBD1, 6 bases. V was pared by 6 bases and J by 3 bases, with 18 bases between. The CDR3 runs 14 residues. Looked up from germline, CDR1 is DFQATT and CDR2 is SNEGSKA (reference sequence).